This record covers a single T cell receptor beta chain. This record comes from a study of blood T cell repertoires in COVID-19. Study at large: Specimens from acute and convalescent COVID-19 originated in the United States, Italy and Spain. Sources were T cells, B-cell-depleted T cells, or PBMCs; the material itself was cDNA or gDNA.

Authors' data handling: From reference gene primer amplification, estimates of nucleated cell counts were derived. TCRdb keeps only in-frame clones here, not all; method: immunoSEQ multiplex PCR. The D gene and trimming were derived from the DNA, and the V and J assignments and clone size from that table. The sample consists of more than 200,000 clones, around 80% of them appearing once. V dropped 5 bases and J dropped 6 bases, with 6 bases sitting between them. This CDR3 has 11 amino acids. The V gene's germline CDR1 is KGHDR and CDR2 SFDVKD. Sequencing input: peripheral blood. The chain recombines TRBV24-1 with TRBJ1-2; D call uncertain. The sequence was collected from a middle-aged man with active or convalescent COVID-19. The CDR3 DNA follows: TGTGCCACCAGTGCCATAGATGGCTACACCTTC. It specifies CATSAIDGYTF.